This T cell receptor (beta chain) stems from a study of brain T cells in children with intractable seizures. Points on this clone: Its antigen is not identified.

Overall study findings and caveats: Pre- and post-surgery blood differed in depth, so pre-surgery absences may be undersampling. Only CDR3 sequence similarity suggested viral specificity, without known HCMV serostatus.

Sequencing was limited to surgery cases with top T cell transcript signatures in brain tissue. Pre-surgery treatment included at least one anti-epileptic drug. Measured with immunoSEQ multiplex PCR; TCRdb has only the in-frame clones, and not every one. Among tens of thousands of clones listed, 85% to 95% were seen once. This clonotype was sampled from a boy younger than two with tuberous sclerosis and intractable seizures. The sample consisted of peripheral blood, taken at surgery.

This CDR3 reads CASSPLTVAGIDYEQYF. For the CDR3, the DNA is TGTGCCAGCAGTCCCCTGACCGTAGCGGGAATTGACTACGAGCAGTACTTC. This chain links TRBV27 with TRBJ2-7; 8 bases agree with TRBD2. CDR1 and CDR2 from the germline V gene are MNHEY and SMNVEV (reference sequence). The CDR3 contains 17 residues. V dropped 5 bases and J dropped 3; count of bases not matched to a gene: 15.